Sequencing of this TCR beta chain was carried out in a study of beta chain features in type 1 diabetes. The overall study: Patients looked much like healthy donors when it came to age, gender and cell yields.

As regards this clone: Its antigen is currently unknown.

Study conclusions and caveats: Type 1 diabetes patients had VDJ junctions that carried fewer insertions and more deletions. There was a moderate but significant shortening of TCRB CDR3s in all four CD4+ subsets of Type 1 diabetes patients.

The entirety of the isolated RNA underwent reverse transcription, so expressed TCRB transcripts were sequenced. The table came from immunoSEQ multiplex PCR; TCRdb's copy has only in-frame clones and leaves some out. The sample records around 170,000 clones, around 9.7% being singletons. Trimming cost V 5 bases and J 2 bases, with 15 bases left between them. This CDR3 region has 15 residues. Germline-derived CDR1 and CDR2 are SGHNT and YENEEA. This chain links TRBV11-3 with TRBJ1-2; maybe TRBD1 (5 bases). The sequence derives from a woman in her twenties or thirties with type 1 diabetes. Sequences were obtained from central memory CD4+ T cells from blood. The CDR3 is CASSLRTIENYGYTF. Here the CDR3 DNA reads TGTGCCAGCAGCCTCAGGACAATTGAGAACTATGGCTACACCTTC.